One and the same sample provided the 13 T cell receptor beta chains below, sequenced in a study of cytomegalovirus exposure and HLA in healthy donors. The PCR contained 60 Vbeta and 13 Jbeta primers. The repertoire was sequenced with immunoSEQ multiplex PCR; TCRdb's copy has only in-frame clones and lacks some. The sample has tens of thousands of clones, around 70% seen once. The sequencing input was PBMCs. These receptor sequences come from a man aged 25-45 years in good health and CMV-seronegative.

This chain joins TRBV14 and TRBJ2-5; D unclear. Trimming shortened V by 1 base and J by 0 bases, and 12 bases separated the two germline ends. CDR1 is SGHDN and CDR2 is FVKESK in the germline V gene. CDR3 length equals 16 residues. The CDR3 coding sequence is TGTGCCAGCAGCCAAGCGACTTTGACGCACCAAGAGACCCAGTACTTC. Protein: CASSQATLTHQETQYF.

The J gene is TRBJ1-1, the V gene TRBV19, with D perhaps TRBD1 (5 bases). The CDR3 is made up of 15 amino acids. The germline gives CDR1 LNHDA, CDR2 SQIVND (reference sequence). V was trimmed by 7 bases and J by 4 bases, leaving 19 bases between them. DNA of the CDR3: TGTGCCAGTATAGCCACAGGAGGGAGTGGCACTGAAGCTTTCTTT. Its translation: CASIATGGSGTEAFF.

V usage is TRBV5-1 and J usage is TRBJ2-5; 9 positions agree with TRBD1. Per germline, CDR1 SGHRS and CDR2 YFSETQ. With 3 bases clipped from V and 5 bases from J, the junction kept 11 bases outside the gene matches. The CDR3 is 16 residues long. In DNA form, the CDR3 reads TGCGCCAGCAGCTACCGGGACAGGGTACTTCAGGAGACCCAGTACTTC. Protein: CASSYRDRVLQETQYF.

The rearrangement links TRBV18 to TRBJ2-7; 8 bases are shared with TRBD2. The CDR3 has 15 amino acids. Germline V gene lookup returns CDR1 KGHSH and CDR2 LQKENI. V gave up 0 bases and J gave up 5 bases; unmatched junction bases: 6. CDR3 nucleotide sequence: TGTGCCAGCTCACCACCAGTCGGGGGGGCCCACGAGCAGTACTTC. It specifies CASSPPVGGAHEQYF.

CDR3 sequence reads: CSVVSIAGANEQFF. CDR3 bases: TGCAGCGTTGTTAGCATTGCGGGAGCTAATGAGCAGTTCTTC. This chain connects TRBV29-1 to TRBJ2-1; 7 bases are shared with TRBD2. CDR3 length: 14 amino acids. From germline, CDR1 is SQVTM and CDR2 ANQGSEA. V lost 4 bases, J lost 7 bases, and 10 bases stayed unmatched.

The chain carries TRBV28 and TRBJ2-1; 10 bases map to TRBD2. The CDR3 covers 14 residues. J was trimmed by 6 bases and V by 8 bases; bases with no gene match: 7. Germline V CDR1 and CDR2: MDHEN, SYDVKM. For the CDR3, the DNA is TGTGCCAGCGGATCTAGCGGGAGTATCAATGAGCAGTTCTTC. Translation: CASGSSGSINEQFF. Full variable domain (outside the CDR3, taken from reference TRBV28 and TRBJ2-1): DVKVTQSSRYLVKRTGEKVFLECVQDMDHENMFWYRQDPGLGLRLIYFSYDVKMKEKGDIPEGYSVSREKKERFSLILESASTNQTSMYLCASGSSGSINEQFFGPGTRLTVL.

CDR3 sequence: CASRITWGGNQPQHF. In DNA, the CDR3 is TGTGCCAGCAGGATAACGTGGGGAGGTAATCAGCCCCAGCATTTT. This chain uses TRBV27 with TRBJ1-5; the D is unclear. Germline CDR1 reads MNHEY; CDR2 reads SMNVEV (reference sequence). CDR3 length equals 15 residues. V lost 6 bases, J lost 4 bases, and 16 bases lay in between.

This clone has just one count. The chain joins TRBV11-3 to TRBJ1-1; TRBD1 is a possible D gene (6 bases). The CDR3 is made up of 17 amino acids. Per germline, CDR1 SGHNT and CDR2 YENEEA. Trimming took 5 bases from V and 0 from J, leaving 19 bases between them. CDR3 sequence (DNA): TGTGCCAGCAGCCCGGGAAAGCGGGACACTGTGAACACTGAAGCTTTCTTT. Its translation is CASSPGKRDTVNTEAFF.

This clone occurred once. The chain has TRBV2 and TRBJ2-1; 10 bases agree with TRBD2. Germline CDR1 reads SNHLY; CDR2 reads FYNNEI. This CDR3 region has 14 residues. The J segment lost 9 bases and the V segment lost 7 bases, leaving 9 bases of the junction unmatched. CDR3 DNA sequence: TGTGCCAGCACCCCAGCGGGAGGGCCGCCTGAGCAGTTCTTC. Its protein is CASTPAGGPPEQFF.

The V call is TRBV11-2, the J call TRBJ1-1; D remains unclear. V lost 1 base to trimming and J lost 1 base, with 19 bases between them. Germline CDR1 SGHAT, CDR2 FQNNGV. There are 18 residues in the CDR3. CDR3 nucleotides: TGTGCCAGCAGCTTAGCTCCTTTGGTTGGGGAGTGGAACACTGAAGCTTTCTTT. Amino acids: CASSLAPLVGEWNTEAFF.

The CDR3: CAWVDLAPFGYTF. Written as DNA, the CDR3 is TGTGCCTGGGTGGACCTAGCTCCATTTGGCTACACCTTC. This chain joins TRBV30 and TRBJ1-2; D gene unclear. The CDR3 has 13 residues. Germline-derived CDR1 and CDR2 are GTSNPN and SVGIG (reference sequence). The V end was cut by 5 bases, the J end by 7 bases, with 17 bases between.

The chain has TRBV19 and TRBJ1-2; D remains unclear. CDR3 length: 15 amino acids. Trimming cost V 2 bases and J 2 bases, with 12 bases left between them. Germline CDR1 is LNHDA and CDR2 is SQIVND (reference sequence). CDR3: CASSITLPLNYGYTF. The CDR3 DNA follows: TGTGCCAGTAGTATAACTCTGCCCCTGAACTATGGCTACACCTTC. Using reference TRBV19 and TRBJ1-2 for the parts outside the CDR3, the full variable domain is DGGITQSPKYLFRKEGQNVTLSCEQNLNHDAMYWYRQDPGQGLRLIYYSQIVNDFQKGDIAEGYSVSREKKESFPLTVTSAQKNPTAFYLCASSITLPLNYGYTFGSGTRLTVV.

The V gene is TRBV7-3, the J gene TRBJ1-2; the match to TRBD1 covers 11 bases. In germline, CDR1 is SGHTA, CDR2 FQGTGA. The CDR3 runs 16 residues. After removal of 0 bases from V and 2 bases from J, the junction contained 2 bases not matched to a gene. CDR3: CASSLTGQGENYGYTF. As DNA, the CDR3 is TGTGCCAGCAGCTTAACGGGACAGGGGGAGAACTATGGCTACACCTTC.